The clone carrying this T cell receptor (beta chain) was counted at least ten times. Its antigen is not known. Built from TCR beta cDNA, the libraries had unique molecular identifiers in them. Using its own MiXCR run on the PCR reads, TCRdb lists one record per CDR3 protein. The sample gives hundreds of thousands of distinct CDR3 sequences, 30% of which show up once; roughly 0.53% is in the top ten. The sample is drawn from a study of post-analysis software for immune sequencing data. Germline CDR1 reads SQVTM; CDR2 reads ANQGSEA. V lost 3 bases and J lost 5; bases outside the gene matches: 5. The CDR3 consists of 13 residues. Regarding the study as a whole: Multiple sclerosis was associated with a significant reduction in normalized Chao1 diversity relative to controls. Controls had lower frequencies than patients of four or five TRBV segments, which included TRBV5-6, TRBV5-1 and TRBV20-1.

This clonotype was sampled from a girl aged 10 to 17 with multiple sclerosis. This sequence joins TRBV29-1 and TRBJ2-3, with 7 bases fitting TRBD2. The specimen was blood. The CDR3 spells CSVEGGTRDTQYF. The CDR3 coding sequence is TGCAGCGTTGAGGGGGGGACCCGAGATACGCAGTATTTT.